This record concerns one T cell receptor beta chain sequence. Its antigen is not yet known. Within one base of it there is no much larger clone, and no base qualities were kept. Collaborating institutions collected whole blood in K2EDTA tubes following their own protocols. For TCRbeta analysis, collaborators shipped samples in one of three forms: frozen whole blood, isolated PBMCs, or DNA extracted from either of those sample types. The record originates from a study of blood T cell repertoires in COVID-19 (TCRdb year 2020). Concerning the study at large: Collaborator samples came from the United States, Italy and Spain and covered acute and convalescent phases of COVID-19. The material from the prospective study consisted of cDNA or gDNA derived from T cells, B-cell-depleted T cells, or PBMCs. The dataset comprised deeply sampled blood TCRbeta repertoires from subjects exposed to, actively infected with, or recovered from COVID-19. The repertoires were released in a freely available public database meant as a resource for research on the immune response to SARS-CoV-2. Samples came from the ongoing ImmuneRACE study (first 160 participants) plus 1,254 subjects from 6 global collaborators. Sample metadata almost always included a de-identified subject ID, COVID-19 status, age in years and sex. Where available, HLA class I and class II types were obtained from metadata supplied by the sample provider rather than from assay-based typing.

TCRbeta CDR3 regions were amplified from genomic DNA using the immunoSEQ Assay, a bias-controlled multiplex PCR. The original methods were these. Nucleated cell counts per sample were estimated from amplification of reference gene primers within the assay. Sequence reads were collapsed and filtered to measure the absolute abundance of every unique TCRbeta CDR3 rearrangement. For each sample, productive Simpson clonality was calculated as the square root of Simpson's diversity index across productive rearrangements. TCRdb provides this immuneACCESS table in a form limited to in-frame rearrangements. Some clones are lacking; in checked studies, under half of them reflect an unresolved V gene, and why the rest are absent is not known. V and J calls and clone size follow that table, whereas D and trimming were derived from the DNA. A total of approximately 100,000 clones appear in this sample, 70% to 90% of them only once. Clones ranked in the top ten supply around 3.8% of the sample.

CDR1 and CDR2, looked up from the germline V gene (reference sequence), are DFQATT and SNEGSKA. The V and J ends are trimmed by 3 bases and 3 bases, leaving 9 bases between them. The CDR3, from cysteine to phenylalanine, totals 12 residues. Of all the DNA, just the CDR3 is kept, 36 bases in frame from base 1. Study-wide conclusions, independent of this receptor: Clinical and demographic metadata were provided uncurated, with the amount varying by source and participant.

The chain couples TRBV20-1 to TRBJ2-7, with an unclear D gene assignment. The sample comprised peripheral blood. This TCR was sampled from a woman aged 55-75 years with acute or convalescent COVID-19. The CDR3 protein: CSASASGYEQYF. The sequenced DNA is TGCAGTGCTAGTGCGTCAGGCTACGAGCAGTACTTC.